The 19 T cell receptor beta chains presented below share a single source sample, sequenced in a study of control samples from healthy donors and cancer patients. Libraries were prepared by immunoSEQ multiplex PCR; TCRdb keeps only in-frame clonotypes and omits some of them. The data contain approximately 130,000 clones, roughly 87% of them seen just once; the ten biggest clones take up approximately 9%. Input material: blood. All receptors derive from a man aged 35-49 years in good health.

This clone was counted a few times. V and J are TRBV5-1 and TRBJ2-1; D is possibly TRBD1 or TRBD2 (5 bases each). V was trimmed by 2 bases and J by 5 bases, leaving 14 bases between them. The CDR3 is 15 amino acids. Germline CDR1 and CDR2: SGHRS and YFSETQ. The CDR3 nucleotides are TGCGCCAGCAGCTTTCCCGAGGGGCGGAACAATGAGCAGTTCTTC. Its protein product is CASSFPEGRNNEQFF.

The genes are TRBV7-2 and TRBJ1-1; 9 nucleotides agree with TRBD1. CDR1 SGHTA and CDR2 FQGNSA come from the germline V gene. This CDR3 spans 13 amino acids. V gave up 5 bases and J gave up 7 bases; unmatched junction bases: 5. CDR3 loop: CASSHGQGFEAFF. In DNA form, the CDR3 reads TGTGCCAGCAGCCACGGACAGGGGTTTGAAGCTTTCTTT.

The genes are TRBV9 and TRBJ2-1; 14 nucleotides match TRBD2. Germline V gene lookup returns CDR1 SGDLS and CDR2 YYNGEE. The CDR3 totals 16 residues. Trimming at V came to 3 bases and at J to 6 bases, leaving 5 bases not matched to a gene. This chain's CDR3 is CASSARLAGGPNEQFF. The DNA of the CDR3 is TGTGCCAGCAGCGCCCGACTAGCGGGGGGGCCCAATGAGCAGTTCTTC.

This clone was detected only a few times. The CDR3 is CASSQEPGLSGANVLTF. The CDR3 DNA reads as TGCGCCAGCAGCCAAGAACCAGGCCTCTCTGGGGCCAACGTCCTGACTTTC. The J gene is TRBJ2-6, the V gene TRBV4-3; D remains unclear. The CDR3 has 17 amino acids. V was clipped by 0 bases and J by 0 bases, with 9 bases between them. The germline gives CDR1 LGHNA, CDR2 YSLEER.

Written as DNA, the CDR3 is TGTGCCAGCAGCTTAGCTACTGCGTGGGGGCAGCCCCAGCATTTT. Translated, it gives CASSLATAWGQPQHF. V and J are TRBV7-2 and TRBJ1-5, with D maybe TRBD1 (5 bases). V gave up 0 bases and J gave up 7 bases, with 13 bases separating them. This CDR3 has 15 amino acids. Germline V gene lookup returns CDR1 SGHTA and CDR2 FQGNSA.

V usage is TRBV3-1 (or the pseudogene TRBV3-2) and J usage is TRBJ2-1, with 8 bases identical to TRBD2. Germline CDR1 is LGHDT and CDR2 is YNNKEL (reference sequence). The CDR3 consists of 16 residues. V lost 2 bases to trimming and J lost 3 bases; unmatched junction nucleotides: 6. The CDR3 DNA reads as TGTGCCAGCAGCCAAATTAGCGGGGTTTACTACAATGAGCAGTTCTTC. Its protein product is CASSQISGVYYNEQFF.

The chain recombines TRBV11-2 with TRBJ1-3; no clear D gene. Germline values: CDR1 SGHAT, CDR2 FQNNGV. CDR3 length: 14 residues. Trimming cost V 3 bases and J 1 base, with 7 bases left between them. The CDR3 is CASSLPDSGNTIYF. In nucleotides, the CDR3 is TGTGCCAGCAGCTTGCCGGATTCTGGAAACACCATATATTTT.

V and J are TRBV5-1 and TRBJ2-7, with D possibly TRBD2 on 5 matching bases. From germline, CDR1 is SGHRS and CDR2 YFSETQ. The V and J ends lost 7 bases and 1 base respectively, with 15 bases between them. The CDR3 covers 14 residues. CDR3 region: CASAGRGESYEQYF. In nucleotides, the CDR3 is TGCGCCAGCGCCGGACGGGGAGAGTCCTACGAGCAGTACTTC.

This chain uses TRBV7-3 with TRBJ1-2, with 10 bases lining up with TRBD1. The germline V gene encodes CDR1 SGHTA and CDR2 FQGTGA. This CDR3 has 15 residues. Unmatched junction bases numbered 5, after V lost 5 bases and J lost 2 bases. The CDR3: CASSLGTGDNYGYTF. CDR3 DNA sequence: TGTGCCAGCAGCCTCGGGACAGGGGACAACTATGGCTACACCTTC.

The CDR3 sequence is CATSRGTGPGDEKLFF. The CDR3 bases are TGTGCCACCAGCAGAGGGACAGGGCCGGGCGATGAAAAACTGTTTTTT. This chain connects TRBV15 to TRBJ1-4, with 8 nucleotides matching TRBD1. In germline, CDR1 is LNHNV, CDR2 YYDKDF (reference sequence). The CDR3 is 16 amino acids. The V segment lost 1 base and the J segment 6 bases; nucleotides outside the gene matches: 7. The variable domain in full, completed from reference TRBV15 and TRBJ1-4, reads DAMVIQNPRYQVTQFGKPVTLSCSQTLNHNVMYWYQQKSSQAPKLLFHYYDKDFNNEADTPDNFQSRRPNTSFCFLDIRSPGLGDTAMYLCATSRGTGPGDEKLFFGSGTQLSVL.

This chain links TRBV21-1 with TRBJ2-3; the D segment call TRBD1 is taken from the table without a DNA check. TRBV21-1 is noted as a pseudogene. The CDR3 has 10 amino acids. The CDR3 sequence: CAPQEDTQYF. The DNA of the CDR3 is TGTGCCCCCCAGGAAGATACGCAGTATTTT.

This rearrangement joins TRBV6-2 or TRBV6-3 to TRBJ1-1, with D perhaps TRBD1 (5 bases). Germline V gene lookup returns CDR1 MNHEY and CDR2 SVGEGT. The CDR3 is 13 residues long. Deletions cut 5 bases from V and 5 bases from J, with 12 bases between. The CDR3, as DNA: TGTGCCAGCAGTGTACAGGAGGGGACTGAAGCTTTCTTT. Its translation is CASSVQEGTEAFF.

A word on this clone: Relative to the germline gene, one junction end is altered; a read error may explain this. At the DNA level, this CDR3 is encoded by other sequences in the same sample as well. The chain uses TRBV7-2 and TRBJ1-1; no definite D call. The CDR3 length is 14 residues. From germline, CDR1 is SGHTA and CDR2 FQGNSA. CDR3 coding DNA: TGTGCCAGCAGTTTAGGACCGAGCGATGGGAGAGCTTTCTTT. It codes for CASSLGPSDGRAFF. The complete variable domain, with remaining parts taken from reference TRBV7-2 and TRBJ1-1, reads GAGVSQSPSNKVTEKGKDVELRCDPISGHTALYWYRQSLGQGLEFLIYFQGNSAPDKSGLPSDRFSAERTGGSVSTLTIQRTQQEDSAVYLCASSLGPSDGRAFFGQGTRLTVV.

J is TRBJ2-7 and V is TRBV5-1, with TRBD1 identical over 10 bases. V shed 6 bases and J 1 base; nucleotides not matched to a gene: 10. There are 16 residues in the CDR3. Germline V gene lookup returns CDR1 SGHRS and CDR2 YFSETQ. The CDR3 region is CASTVTPGQGSYEQYF. CDR3 in DNA: TGCGCCAGCACGGTGACCCCGGGACAGGGGTCCTACGAGCAGTACTTC.

The genes are TRBV25-1 and TRBJ1-4, with D perhaps matching TRBD1 (5 bases). The CDR3 totals 13 residues. Trimming removed 4 bases at V and 5 bases at J, with 8 bases between. Germline CDR1 MGHDK, CDR2 SYGVNS. CDR3 in amino acids: CASSATVNEKLFF. CDR3 in DNA: TGTGCCAGCAGTGCGACAGTAAATGAAAAACTGTTTTTT.

The chain combines TRBV6-1 with TRBJ1-1, with TRBD1 matching 7 bases. Germline V CDR1 and CDR2: MNHNS, SASEGT. The CDR3 spans 17 residues. The trim removed 3 bases at V and 3 bases at J, leaving 13 bases unmatched. The CDR3 region is CASSDETTGREDTEAFF. CDR3 nucleotides: TGTGCCAGCAGTGACGAAACGACAGGGAGGGAGGACACTGAAGCTTTCTTT.

The chain combines TRBV12-3 or TRBV12-4 with TRBJ2-3; D is unresolved. V lost 5 bases to trimming and J lost 2 bases, with 5 bases between them. The CDR3 is made up of 12 amino acids. Here the CDR3 reads CASSPVTDTQYF. The CDR3 DNA is TGTGCCAGCAGTCCGGTCACAGATACGCAGTATTTT.

The CDR3 DNA reads as TGCGCCAGCAGCTATGGATCCCGGCAAGAGACCCAGTACTTC. As protein: CASSYGSRQETQYF. The chain employs TRBV5-1 and TRBJ2-5; D is undetermined. Per germline, CDR1 SGHRS and CDR2 YFSETQ. The ends were cut back, 3 bases at V and 2 bases at J, with 11 bases in the middle. The CDR3 totals 14 residues.

The chain couples TRBV5-4 to TRBJ2-7; 8 bases agree with TRBD1. Germline CDR1 is SGHNT and CDR2 is YYREEE (reference sequence). This CDR3 comprises 14 residues. Germline trimming cut 5 bases from V and 7 bases from J; bases unmatched to any gene: 11. This CDR3 is CASSFGQGDGEQYF. CDR3 sequence (DNA): TGTGCCAGCAGTTTCGGACAGGGAGATGGGGAGCAGTACTTC.